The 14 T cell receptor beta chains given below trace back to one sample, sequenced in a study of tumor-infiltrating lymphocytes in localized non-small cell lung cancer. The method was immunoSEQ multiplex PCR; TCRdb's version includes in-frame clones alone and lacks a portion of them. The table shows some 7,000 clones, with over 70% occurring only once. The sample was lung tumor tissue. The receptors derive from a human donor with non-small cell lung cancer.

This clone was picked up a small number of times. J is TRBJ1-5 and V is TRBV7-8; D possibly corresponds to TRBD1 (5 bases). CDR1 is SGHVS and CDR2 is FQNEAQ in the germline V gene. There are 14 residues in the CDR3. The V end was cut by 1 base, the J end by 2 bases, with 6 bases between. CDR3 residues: CASSLEGRNQPQHF. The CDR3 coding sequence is TGTGCCAGCAGCTTAGAGGGACGCAATCAGCCCCAGCATTTT. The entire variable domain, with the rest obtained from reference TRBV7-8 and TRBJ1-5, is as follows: GAGVSQSPRYKVAKRGQDVALRCDPISGHVSLFWYQQALGQGPEFLTYFQNEAQLDKSGLPSDRFFAERPEGSVSTLKIQRTQQEDSAVYLCASSLEGRNQPQHFGDGTRLSIL.

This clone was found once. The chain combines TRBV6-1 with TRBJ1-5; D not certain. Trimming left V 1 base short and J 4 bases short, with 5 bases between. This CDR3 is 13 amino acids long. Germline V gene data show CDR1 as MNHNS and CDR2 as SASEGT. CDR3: CASSEGRNQPQHF. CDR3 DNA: TGTGCCAGCAGTGAAGGTCGGAATCAGCCCCAGCATTTT.

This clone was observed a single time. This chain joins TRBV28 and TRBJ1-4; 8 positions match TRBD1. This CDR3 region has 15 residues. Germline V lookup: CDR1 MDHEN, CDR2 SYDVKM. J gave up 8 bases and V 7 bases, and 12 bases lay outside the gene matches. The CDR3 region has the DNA TGTGCCAGCATTGGGCATCAGGGGGCGAAGGAAAAACTGTTTTTT. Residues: CASIGHQGAKEKLFF.

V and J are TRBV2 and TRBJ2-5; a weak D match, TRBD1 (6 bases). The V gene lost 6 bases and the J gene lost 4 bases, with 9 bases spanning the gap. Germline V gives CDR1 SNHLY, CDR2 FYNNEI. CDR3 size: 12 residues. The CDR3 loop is CASRTGSETQYF. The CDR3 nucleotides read TGTGCCAGCAGGACAGGTTCAGAGACCCAGTACTTC. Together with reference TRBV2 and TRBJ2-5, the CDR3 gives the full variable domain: EPEVTQTPSHQVTQMGQEVILRCVPISNHLYFYWYRQILGQKVEFLVSFYNNEISEKSEIFDDQFSVERPDGSNFTLKIRSTKLEDSAMYFCASRTGSETQYFGPGTRLLVL.

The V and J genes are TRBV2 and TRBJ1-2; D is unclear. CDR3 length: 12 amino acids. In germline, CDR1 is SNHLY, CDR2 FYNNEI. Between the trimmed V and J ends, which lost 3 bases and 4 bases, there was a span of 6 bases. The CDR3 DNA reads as TGTGCCAGCAGTGATTTCGGCTATGGCTACACCTTC. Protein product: CASSDFGYGYTF. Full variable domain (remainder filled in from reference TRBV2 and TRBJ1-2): EPEVTQTPSHQVTQMGQEVILRCVPISNHLYFYWYRQILGQKVEFLVSFYNNEISEKSEIFDDQFSVERPDGSNFTLKIRSTKLEDSAMYFCASSDFGYGYTFGSGTRLTVV.

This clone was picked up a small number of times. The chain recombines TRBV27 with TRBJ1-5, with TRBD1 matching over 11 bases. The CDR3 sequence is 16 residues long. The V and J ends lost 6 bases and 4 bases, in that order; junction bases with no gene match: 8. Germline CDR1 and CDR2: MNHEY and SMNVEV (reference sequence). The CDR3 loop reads CASSQLGQGANQPQHF. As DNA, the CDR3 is TGTGCCAGCAGCCAACTAGGACAGGGGGCGAATCAGCCCCAGCATTTT.

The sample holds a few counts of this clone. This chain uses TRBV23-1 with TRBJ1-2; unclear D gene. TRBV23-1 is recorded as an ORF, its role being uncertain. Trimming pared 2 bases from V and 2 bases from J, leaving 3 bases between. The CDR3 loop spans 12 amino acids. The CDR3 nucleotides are TGCGCCAGCAGTCAACAAAACTATGGCTACACCTTC. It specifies CASSQQNYGYTF.

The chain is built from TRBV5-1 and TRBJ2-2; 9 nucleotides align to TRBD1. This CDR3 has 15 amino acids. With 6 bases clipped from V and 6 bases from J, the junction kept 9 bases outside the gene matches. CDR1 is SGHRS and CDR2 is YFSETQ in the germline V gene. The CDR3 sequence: CASTPQGAIAGELFF. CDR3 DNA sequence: TGCGCCAGCACCCCACAGGGGGCGATCGCCGGGGAGCTGTTTTTT.

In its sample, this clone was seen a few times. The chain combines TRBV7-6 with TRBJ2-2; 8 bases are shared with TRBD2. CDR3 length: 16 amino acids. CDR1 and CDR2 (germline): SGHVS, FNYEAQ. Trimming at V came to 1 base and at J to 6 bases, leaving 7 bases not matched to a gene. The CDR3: CASSLEPGGQAGELFF. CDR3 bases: TGTGCCAGCAGCTTAGAACCGGGGGGGCAGGCCGGGGAGCTGTTTTTT.

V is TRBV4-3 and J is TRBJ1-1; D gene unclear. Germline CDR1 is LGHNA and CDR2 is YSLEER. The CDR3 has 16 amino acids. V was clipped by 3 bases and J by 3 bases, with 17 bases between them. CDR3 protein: CASSQGGPGGYTEAFF. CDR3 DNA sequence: TGCGCCAGCAGCCAGGGAGGGCCGGGTGGTTACACTGAAGCTTTCTTT.

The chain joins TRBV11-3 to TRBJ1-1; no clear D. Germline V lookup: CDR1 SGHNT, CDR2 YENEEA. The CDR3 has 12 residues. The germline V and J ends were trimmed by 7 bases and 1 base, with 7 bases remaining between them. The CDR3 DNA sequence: TGTGCCAGCACGGACTCGAACACTGAAGCTTTCTTT. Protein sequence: CASTDSNTEAFF.

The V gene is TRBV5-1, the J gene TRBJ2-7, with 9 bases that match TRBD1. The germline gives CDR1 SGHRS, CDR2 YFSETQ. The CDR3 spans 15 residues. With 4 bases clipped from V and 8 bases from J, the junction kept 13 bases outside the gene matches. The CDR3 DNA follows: TGCGCCAGCAGCCTGGAGGGGACAGGGTCTTACAAGCAGTACTTC. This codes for CASSLEGTGSYKQYF.

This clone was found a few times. The CDR3, as DNA: TGTGCCAGCAGTGAATCTTTCTACGAGCAGTACTTC. This encodes CASSESFYEQYF. The chain joins TRBV28 to TRBJ2-7; D uncertain. Per the germline V gene, CDR1 is MDHEN and CDR2 is SYDVKM. This CDR3 is built from 12 residues. V dropped 5 bases and J dropped 3 bases, with 8 bases sitting between them.

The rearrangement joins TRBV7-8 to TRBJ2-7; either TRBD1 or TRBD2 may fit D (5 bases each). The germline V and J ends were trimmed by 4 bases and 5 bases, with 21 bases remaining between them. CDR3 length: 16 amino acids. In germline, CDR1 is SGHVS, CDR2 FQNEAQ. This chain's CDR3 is CASSYIVREFLDEQYF. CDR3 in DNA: TGTGCCAGCAGCTATATCGTCAGGGAGTTCTTGGACGAGCAGTACTTC.